Each of the 7 T cell receptor beta chains below was sequenced from the same sample in a study of blood T cell repertoires in COVID-19. Repertoires were generated with immunoSEQ multiplex PCR, while TCRdb's copy carries only in-frame clones and drops some. The sample records under 350,000 clones, roughly 89% being singletons. Sequencing was done on a sample of PBMCs or T cells enriched from blood (not recorded which). The receptors shown here come from a woman in her 40s who had recovered from COVID-19.

The rearrangement uses TRBV20-1 and TRBJ1-1; the D gene is possibly TRBD1 (6 bases). V lost 2 bases and J lost 8, with 9 bases in between. The CDR3 runs 11 residues. Germline V gives CDR1 DFQATT, CDR2 SNEGSKA (reference sequence). The CDR3 DNA reads TGCAGTGCTAGAATTGACAGGGAAGCTTTCTTT. It yields the protein CSARIDREAFF.

The chain carries TRBV7-2 and TRBJ2-7, with D maybe TRBD2 (5 bases). CDR1 and CDR2 (germline): SGHTA, FQGNSA. The CDR3 is 13 residues long. V lost 4 bases and J lost 4, with 11 bases in between. CDR3 nucleotide sequence: TGTGCCAGCAGCTCCTGGGGAGATTACGAGCAGTACTTC. Translation: CASSSWGDYEQYF.

The rearrangement links TRBV5-1 to TRBJ2-1, with TRBD2 matching 11 bases. This CDR3 has 16 residues. The V gene's germline CDR1 is SGHRS and CDR2 YFSETQ. V lost 2 bases and J lost 5; bases outside the gene matches: 6. The CDR3 DNA reads TGCGCCAGCAGCTTCATAGCGGGAGGGGTGAACAATGAGCAGTTCTTC. As protein: CASSFIAGGVNNEQFF.

This clone appeared a single time. This rearrangement joins TRBV7-3 to TRBJ2-5; no reliable D call. Between the trimmed V and J ends, which lost 1 base and 3 bases, there was a span of 6 bases. The CDR3 is 13 amino acids. CDR1 is SGHTA and CDR2 is FQGTGA in the germline V gene. The CDR3 DNA reads as TGTGCCAGCAGCTTAAACCAGAAAGAGACCCAGTACTTC. This translates into CASSLNQKETQYF.

The chain is built from TRBV30 and TRBJ2-2, with D perhaps matching TRBD1 (5 bases). There are 13 residues in the CDR3. The germline gives CDR1 GTSNPN, CDR2 SVGIG (reference sequence). Trimming cost V 7 bases and J 0 bases, with 9 bases left between them. Written as DNA, the CDR3 is TGTGCCTTTTCGACAGCGAACACCGGGGAGCTGTTTTTT. Translating it yields CAFSTANTGELFF.

The chain couples TRBV6-5 to TRBJ1-4; no firm D call. This CDR3 comprises 12 residues. V was shortened by 2 bases and J by 7 bases, with 5 bases between the two germline ends. The germline V gene encodes CDR1 MNHEY and CDR2 SVGAGI. The CDR3 sequence: CASSYNGEKLFF. The CDR3 nucleotides read TGTGCCAGCAGTTACAACGGTGAAAAACTGTTTTTT.

V is TRBV18 and J is TRBJ2-7, with 10 bases aligning to TRBD2. The CDR3 sequence is 17 residues long. Unmatched junction bases numbered 12, after V lost 3 bases and J lost 4 bases. The germline CDR1 and CDR2 sequences are KGHSH and LQKENI. In DNA, the CDR3 is TGTGCCAGCTCACCGGTGAGCAGCGGGGGGGCAAGGTACGAGCAGTACTTC. It encodes CASSPVSSGGARYEQYF.